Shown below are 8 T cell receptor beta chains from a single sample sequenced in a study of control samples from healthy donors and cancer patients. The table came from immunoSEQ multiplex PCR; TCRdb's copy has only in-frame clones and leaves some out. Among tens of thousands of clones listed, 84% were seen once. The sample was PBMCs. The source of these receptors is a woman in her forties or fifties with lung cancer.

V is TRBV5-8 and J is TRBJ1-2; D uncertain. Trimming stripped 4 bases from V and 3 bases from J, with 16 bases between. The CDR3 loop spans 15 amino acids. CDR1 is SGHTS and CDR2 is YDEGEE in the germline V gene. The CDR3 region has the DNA TGTGCCAGCAGCCCTCCGGGATCATTCTACTATGGCTACACCTTC. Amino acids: CASSPPGSFYYGYTF.

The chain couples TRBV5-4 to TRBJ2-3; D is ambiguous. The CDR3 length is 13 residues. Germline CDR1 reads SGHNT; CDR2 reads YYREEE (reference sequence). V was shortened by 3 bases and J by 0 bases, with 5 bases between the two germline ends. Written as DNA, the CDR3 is TGTGCCAGCAGCTCCCAGAGCACAGATACGCAGTATTTT. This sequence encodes CASSSQSTDTQYF.

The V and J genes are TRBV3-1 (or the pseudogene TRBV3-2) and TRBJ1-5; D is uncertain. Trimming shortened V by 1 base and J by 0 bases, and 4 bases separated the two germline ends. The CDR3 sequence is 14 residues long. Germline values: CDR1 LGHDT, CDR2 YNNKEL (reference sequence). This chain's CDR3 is CASSQGDSNQPQHF. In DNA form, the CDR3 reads TGTGCCAGCAGCCAAGGGGATAGCAATCAGCCCCAGCATTTT.

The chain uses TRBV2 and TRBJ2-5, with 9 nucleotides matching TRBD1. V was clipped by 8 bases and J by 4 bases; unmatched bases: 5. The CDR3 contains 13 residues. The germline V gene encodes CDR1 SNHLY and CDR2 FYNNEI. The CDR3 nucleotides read TGTGCCAGCGCGGGACAGGGAGGAGAGACCCAGTACTTC. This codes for CASAGQGGETQYF.

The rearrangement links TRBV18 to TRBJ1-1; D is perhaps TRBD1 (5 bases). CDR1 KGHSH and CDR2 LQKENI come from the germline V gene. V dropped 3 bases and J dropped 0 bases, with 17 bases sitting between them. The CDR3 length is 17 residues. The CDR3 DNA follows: TGTGCCAGCTCACCCGAGGTCGGGGGTGGCTTGAACACTGAAGCTTTCTTT. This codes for CASSPEVGGGLNTEAFF.

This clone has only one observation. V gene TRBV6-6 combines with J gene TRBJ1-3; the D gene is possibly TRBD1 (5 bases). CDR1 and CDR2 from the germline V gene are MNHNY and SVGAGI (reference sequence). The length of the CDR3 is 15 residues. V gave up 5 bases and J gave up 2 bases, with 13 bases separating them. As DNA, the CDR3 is TGTGCCAGCAGTCGTGACAGCCAGGCTGGAAACACCATATATTTT. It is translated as CASSRDSQAGNTIYF.

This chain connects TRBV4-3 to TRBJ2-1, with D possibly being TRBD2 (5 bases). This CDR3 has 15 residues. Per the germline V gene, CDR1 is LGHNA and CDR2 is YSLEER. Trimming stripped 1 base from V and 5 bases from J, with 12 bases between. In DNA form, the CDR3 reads TGCGCCAGCAGCCAAGGGACGGGGTGGGACAATGAGCAGTTCTTC. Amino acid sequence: CASSQGTGWDNEQFF.

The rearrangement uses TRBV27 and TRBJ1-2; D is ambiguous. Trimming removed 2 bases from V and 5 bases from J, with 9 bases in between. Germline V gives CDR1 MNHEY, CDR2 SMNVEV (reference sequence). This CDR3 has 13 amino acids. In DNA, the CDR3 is TGTGCCAGCAGTTTAAAAGGGCAGTATGGCTACACCTTC. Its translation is CASSLKGQYGYTF.